Presented here are 5 T cell receptor beta chains from one specimen sequenced in a study of OX40 agonist ivuxolimab in advanced cancers. Measured with immunoSEQ multiplex PCR; TCRdb has only the in-frame clones, and not every one. The table lists some 26,000 clones, 85% of them singletons. Source: CD4+ or CD8+ T cells sorted from blood, taken in a trial of the OX40 agonist ivuxolimab. The receptors stem from an adult with an advanced solid tumor such as melanoma, head and neck, liver or kidney cancer.

The chain carries TRBV4-3 and TRBJ1-5; 10 nucleotides match TRBD1. J lost 0 bases, V lost 4 bases, and 9 bases had no gene match. Germline V lookup: CDR1 LGHNA, CDR2 YSLEER. The CDR3 runs to 18 residues. The DNA for the CDR3 is TGCGCCAGCAGCCCTAGCTGGACAGGGGGACTTAGCAATCAGCCCCAGCATTTT. The encoded protein is CASSPSWTGGLSNQPQHF.

The genes are TRBV13 and TRBJ1-1; the match to TRBD1 covers 8 bases. Germline V gives CDR1 PRHDT, CDR2 FYEKMQ (reference sequence). V was pared by 5 bases and J by 0 bases, with 5 bases of the junction left unmatched. The CDR3 is 15 residues long. The CDR3 DNA reads as TGTGCCAGCAGCGCGCGGGACAGGATGAACACTGAAGCTTTCTTT. Encoded protein: CASSARDRMNTEAFF.

The chain is built from TRBV7-9 and TRBJ2-7; possibly TRBD2 for D (5 bases). The germline V gene encodes CDR1 SEHNR and CDR2 FQNEAQ (reference sequence). CDR3 size: 12 residues. Trimming shortened V by 6 bases and J by 8 bases, and 14 bases separated the two germline ends. The CDR3 sequence is CASSRPGVQQYF. The CDR3 nucleotides are TGTGCCAGCAGTCGCCCCGGGGTTCAGCAGTACTTC.

V gene TRBV19 combines with J gene TRBJ1-1; a weak D match, TRBD1 (5 bases). Germline CDR1 LNHDA, CDR2 SQIVND (reference sequence). There are 13 residues in the CDR3. Trimming left V 5 bases short and J 0 bases short, with 7 bases between. CDR3 sequence reads: CASSLGLNTEAFF. DNA of the CDR3: TGTGCCAGTAGTCTGGGGCTGAACACTGAAGCTTTCTTT.

This rearrangement joins TRBV6-5 to TRBJ1-2; D not resolved. CDR1 is MNHEY and CDR2 is SVGAGI in the germline V gene. This CDR3 has 13 residues. With 2 bases removed from V and 4 bases from J, the gap between germline ends came to 8 bases. The chain's CDR3 is CASSYSLTYGYTF. In DNA form, the CDR3 reads TGTGCCAGCAGTTACAGCCTCACCTATGGCTACACCTTC.